The next 9 T cell receptor beta chains were all read from a single sample in a study of T cells in Graves' hyperthyroidism and ophthalmopathy. Amplification of TCR beta CDR3 regions used RNA as the template. TCR CDR3 regions were first amplified by RT-PCR with HTBI primers. Via MiXCR, TCRdb re-called the multiplex PCR reads, giving one row per CDR3 protein. This table has around 700,000 distinct CDR3 sequences, 35% appearing once. The sample comprised blood. These receptors were collected from a woman aged 40 to 50 with Graves' hyperthyroidism.

The chain uses TRBV7-2 and TRBJ2-7; 7 bases fit TRBD2. Germline V gene sequence: CDR1 SGHTA, CDR2 FQGNSA. This CDR3 has 14 residues. Losses at the gene ends were 4 bases for V and 7 bases for J; bases not matched to a gene: 10. This chain's CDR3 is CASSSQSGAEEQYF. The DNA of the CDR3 is TGTGCCAGCAGCTCCCAGAGCGGGGCAGAAGAGCAGTACTTC.

Details on this clonotype: One end of the junction varies from germline; a read error may be responsible. V and J are TRBV7-6 and TRBJ2-5, with D possibly matching TRBD1 (6 bases). The CDR3 consists of 16 residues. Germline V gene data show CDR1 as SGHVS and CDR2 as FNYEAQ. The CDR3 sequence: CASSLGASRGQETQCF. As DNA, the CDR3 is TGTGCTAGCAGCTTAGGAGCCAGCAGGGGACAAGAGACCCAGTGCTTC.

In this sample, this clonotype turned up a few times. This chain uses TRBV12-3 or TRBV12-4 with TRBJ2-2, with 13 bases matching TRBD2. V lost 7 bases to trimming and J lost 6 bases; unmatched junction nucleotides: 11. The CDR3 covers 17 residues. In DNA form, the CDR3 reads TGTGCCAGCAATCGAGGACTAGCGGGAGTTCACGCCGGGGAGCTGTTTTTT. Translated, it gives CASNRGLAGVHAGELFF.

This clonotype was seen at least ten times. The V and J genes are TRBV29-1 and TRBJ2-2, with D perhaps TRBD1 (5 bases). V lost 0 bases and J lost 4, with 15 bases in between. The CDR3 has 16 residues. CDR1 is SQVTM, CDR2 ANQGSEA, per germline. Here the CDR3 DNA reads TGCAGCGTTGAAGAGGCCTCGGCGACAGCCACCGGGGAGCTGTTTTTT. The encoded protein is CSVEEASATATGELFF.

The genes are TRBV10-3 and TRBJ2-1; possible D gene TRBD1, 6 bases. The germline CDR1 and CDR2 sequences are ENHRY and SYGVKD. V lost 11 bases to trimming and J lost 4 bases, with 12 bases between them. The CDR3 has 12 amino acids. This chain's CDR3 is CAARTGYNEQFF. In DNA, the CDR3 is TGTGCCGCCAGAACAGGGTACAATGAGCAGTTCTTC.

This sequence joins TRBV7-9 and TRBJ1-4; TRBD1 agrees at 10 bases. This CDR3 is 16 amino acids long. Trimming took 5 bases from V and 7 from J; bases not matched to a gene: 10. Germline CDR1 SEHNR, CDR2 FQNEAQ (reference sequence). This CDR3 is CASSPHGTGAGEKLFF. CDR3 DNA sequence: TGTGCCAGCAGCCCCCACGGGACAGGGGCGGGTGAAAAACTGTTTTTT.

This chain links TRBV20-1 with TRBJ2-7; D remains ambiguous. Trimming shortened V by 3 bases and J by 7 bases, and 16 bases separated the two germline ends. The germline V gene has CDR1 DFQATT and CDR2 SNEGSKA (reference sequence). The CDR3 length is 13 residues. CDR3 nucleotide sequence: TGCAGTGCTAGGACGGACGGGCCGGAGGAGCAGTACTTC. This gives the protein CSARTDGPEEQYF.

This clonotype has at least ten counts. The chain links TRBV5-1 to TRBJ1-1; D uncertain. The V end lost 0 bases, the J end lost 7 bases, and 7 bases lay between the germline ends. There are 12 residues in the CDR3. The germline V gene encodes CDR1 SGHRS and CDR2 YFSETQ. CDR3 bases: TGCGCCAGCAGCTTGGACCTGGGTGAAGCTTTCTTT. It yields the protein CASSLDLGEAFF.

Note on this clonotype: A much larger clone lies a single base off, so this may be a read error. The chain has TRBV10-1 and TRBJ2-7, with 7 nucleotides matching TRBD2. With 6 bases clipped from V and 9 bases from J, the junction kept 11 bases outside the gene matches. The length of the CDR3 is 13 residues. In germline, CDR1 is WNHNN, CDR2 SYGVQD (reference sequence). CDR3 in DNA: TGCGCCAGCAGGGAGCGGGGAGGACGGGGGCAGTACTTC. Translating gives CASRERGGRGQYF.